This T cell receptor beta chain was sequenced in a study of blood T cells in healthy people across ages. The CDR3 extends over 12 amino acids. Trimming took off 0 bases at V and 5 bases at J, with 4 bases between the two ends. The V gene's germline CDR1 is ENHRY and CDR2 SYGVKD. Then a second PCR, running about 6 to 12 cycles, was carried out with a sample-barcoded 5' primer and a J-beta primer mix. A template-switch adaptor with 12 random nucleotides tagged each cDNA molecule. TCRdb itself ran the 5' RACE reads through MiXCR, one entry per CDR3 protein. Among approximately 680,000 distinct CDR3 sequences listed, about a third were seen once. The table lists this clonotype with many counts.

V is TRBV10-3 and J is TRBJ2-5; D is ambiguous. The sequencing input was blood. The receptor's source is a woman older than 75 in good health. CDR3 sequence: CAISESGETQYF. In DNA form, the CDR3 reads TGTGCCATCAGTGAGTCGGGGGAGACCCAGTACTTC.